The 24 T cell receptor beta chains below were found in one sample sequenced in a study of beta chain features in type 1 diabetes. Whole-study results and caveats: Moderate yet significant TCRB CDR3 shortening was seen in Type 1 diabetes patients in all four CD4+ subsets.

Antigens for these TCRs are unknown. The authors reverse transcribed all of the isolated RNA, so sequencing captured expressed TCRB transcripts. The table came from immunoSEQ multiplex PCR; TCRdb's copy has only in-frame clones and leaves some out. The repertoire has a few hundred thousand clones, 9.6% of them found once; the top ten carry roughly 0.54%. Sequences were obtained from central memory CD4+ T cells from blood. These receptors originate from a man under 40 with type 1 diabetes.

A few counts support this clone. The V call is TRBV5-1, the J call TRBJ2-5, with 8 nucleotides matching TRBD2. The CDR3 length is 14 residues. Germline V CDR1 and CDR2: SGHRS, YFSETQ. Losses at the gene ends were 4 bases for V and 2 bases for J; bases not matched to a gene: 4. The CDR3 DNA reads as TGCGCCAGCAGCGTTAGCGGGGATCAAGAGACCCAGTACTTC. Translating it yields CASSVSGDQETQYF.

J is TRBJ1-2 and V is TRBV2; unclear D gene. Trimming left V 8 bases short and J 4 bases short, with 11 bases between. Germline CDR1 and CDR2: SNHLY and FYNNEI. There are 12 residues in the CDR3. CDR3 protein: CASAVGRYGYTF. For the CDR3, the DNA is TGTGCCAGCGCTGTAGGGCGCTATGGCTACACCTTC.

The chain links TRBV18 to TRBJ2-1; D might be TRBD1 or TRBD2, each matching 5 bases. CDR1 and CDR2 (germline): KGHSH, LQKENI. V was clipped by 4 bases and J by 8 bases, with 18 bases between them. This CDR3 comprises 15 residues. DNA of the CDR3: TGTGCCAGCTCACAACAGACGGGGCGAGGGGATGAGCAGTTCTTC. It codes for CASSQQTGRGDEQFF.

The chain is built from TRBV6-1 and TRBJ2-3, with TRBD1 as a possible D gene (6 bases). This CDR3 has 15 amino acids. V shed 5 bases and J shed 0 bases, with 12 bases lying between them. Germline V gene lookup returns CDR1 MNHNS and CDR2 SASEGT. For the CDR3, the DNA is TGTGCCAGCAGTCCAGACAGGCCTAGCACAGATACGCAGTATTTT. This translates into CASSPDRPSTDTQYF.

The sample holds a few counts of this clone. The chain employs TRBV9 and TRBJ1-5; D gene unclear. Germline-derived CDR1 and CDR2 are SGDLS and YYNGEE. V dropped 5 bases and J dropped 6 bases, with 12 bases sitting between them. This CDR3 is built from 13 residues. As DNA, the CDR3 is TGTGCCAGCAGTACGTCCCTGGGTCAGCCCCAGCATTTT. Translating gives CASSTSLGQPQHF. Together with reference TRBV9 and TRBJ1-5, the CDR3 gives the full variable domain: DSGVTQTPKHLITATGQRVTLRCSPRSGDLSVYWYQQSLDQGLQFLIQYYNGEERAKGNILERFSAQQFPDLHSELNLSSLELGDSALYFCASSTSLGQPQHFGDGTRLSIL.

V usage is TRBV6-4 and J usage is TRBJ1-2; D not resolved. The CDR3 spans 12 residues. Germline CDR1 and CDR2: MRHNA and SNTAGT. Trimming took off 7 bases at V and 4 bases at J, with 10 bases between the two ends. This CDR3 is CASMGGIYGYTF. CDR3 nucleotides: TGTGCCAGCATGGGAGGGATCTATGGCTACACCTTC.

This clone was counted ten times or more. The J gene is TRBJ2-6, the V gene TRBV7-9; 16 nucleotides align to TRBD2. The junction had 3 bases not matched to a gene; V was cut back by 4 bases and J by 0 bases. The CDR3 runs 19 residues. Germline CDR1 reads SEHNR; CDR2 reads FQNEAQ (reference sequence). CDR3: CASSYGTSGRVSGANVLTF. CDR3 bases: TGTGCCAGCAGCTACGGGACTAGCGGGAGGGTCTCTGGGGCCAACGTCCTGACTTTC.

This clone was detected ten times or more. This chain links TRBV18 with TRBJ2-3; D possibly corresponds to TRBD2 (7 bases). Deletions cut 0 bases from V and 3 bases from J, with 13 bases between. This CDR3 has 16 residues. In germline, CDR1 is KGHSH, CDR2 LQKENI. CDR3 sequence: CASSPPVGGPTDTQYF. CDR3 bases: TGTGCCAGCTCACCACCCGTGGGGGGGCCAACAGATACGCAGTATTTT.

The CDR3, as DNA: TGTGCCAGCAGCTCATCAGGGGGGGAGACCCAGTACTTC. Its protein is CASSSSGGETQYF. The rearrangement joins TRBV5-4 to TRBJ2-5; the D gene is possibly TRBD1 (7 bases). V was shortened by 3 bases and J by 5 bases, with 11 bases between the two germline ends. Germline CDR1 is SGHNT and CDR2 is YYREEE (reference sequence). CDR3 length: 13 amino acids.

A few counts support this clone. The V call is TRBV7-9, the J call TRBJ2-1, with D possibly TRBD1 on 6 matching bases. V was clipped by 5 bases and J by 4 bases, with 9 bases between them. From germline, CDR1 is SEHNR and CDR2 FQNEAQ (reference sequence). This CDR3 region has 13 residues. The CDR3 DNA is TGTGCCAGCAGCCCACAGGGTTACAATGAGCAGTTCTTC. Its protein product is CASSPQGYNEQFF.

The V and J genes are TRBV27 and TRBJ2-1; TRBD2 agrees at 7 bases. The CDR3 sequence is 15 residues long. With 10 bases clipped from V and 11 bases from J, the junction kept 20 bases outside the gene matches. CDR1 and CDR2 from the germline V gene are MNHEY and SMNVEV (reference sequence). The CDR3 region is CATRRGTSAEGKQFF. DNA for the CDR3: TGTGCCACCCGGCGGGGGACCTCGGCGGAAGGGAAGCAGTTCTTC.

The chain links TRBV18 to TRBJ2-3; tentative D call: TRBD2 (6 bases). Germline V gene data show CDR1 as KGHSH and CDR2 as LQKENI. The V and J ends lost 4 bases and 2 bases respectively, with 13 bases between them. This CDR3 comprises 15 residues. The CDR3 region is CASSRDSLFTDTQYF. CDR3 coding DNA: TGTGCCAGCTCACGGGACTCCCTATTCACAGATACGCAGTATTTT.

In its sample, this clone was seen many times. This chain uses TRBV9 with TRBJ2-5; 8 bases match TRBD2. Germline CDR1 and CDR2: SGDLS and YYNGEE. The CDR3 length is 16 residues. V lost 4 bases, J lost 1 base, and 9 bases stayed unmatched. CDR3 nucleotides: TGTGCCAGCAGCACGTCGGCGGGAGGCACCCAAGAGACCCAGTACTTC. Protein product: CASSTSAGGTQETQYF.

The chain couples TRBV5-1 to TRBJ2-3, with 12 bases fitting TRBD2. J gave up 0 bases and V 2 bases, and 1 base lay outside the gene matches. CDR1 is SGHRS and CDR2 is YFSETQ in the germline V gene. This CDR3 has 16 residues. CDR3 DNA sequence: TGCGCCAGCAGCTTTGGGACTAGCGGGAGCACAGATACGCAGTATTTT. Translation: CASSFGTSGSTDTQYF.

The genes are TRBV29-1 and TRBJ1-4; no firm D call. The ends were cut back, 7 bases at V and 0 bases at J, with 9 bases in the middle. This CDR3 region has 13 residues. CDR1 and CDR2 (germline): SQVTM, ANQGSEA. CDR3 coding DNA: TGCAGCGCCGGCGGGGCAACTAATGAAAAACTGTTTTTT. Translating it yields CSAGGATNEKLFF.

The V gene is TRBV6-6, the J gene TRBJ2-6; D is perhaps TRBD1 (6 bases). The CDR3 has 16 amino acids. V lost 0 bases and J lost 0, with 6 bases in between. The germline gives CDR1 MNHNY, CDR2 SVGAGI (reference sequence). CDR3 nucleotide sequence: TGTGCCAGCAGTTACTCACAGGGCTCTGGGGCCAACGTCCTGACTTTC. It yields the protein CASSYSQGSGANVLTF.

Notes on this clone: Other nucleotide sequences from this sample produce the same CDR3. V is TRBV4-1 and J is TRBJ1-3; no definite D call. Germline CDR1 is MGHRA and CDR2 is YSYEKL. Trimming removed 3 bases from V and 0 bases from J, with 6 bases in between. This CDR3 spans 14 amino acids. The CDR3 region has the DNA TGCGCCAGCAGCCAGGGGTCCTCTGGAAACACCATATATTTT. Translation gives CASSQGSSGNTIYF.

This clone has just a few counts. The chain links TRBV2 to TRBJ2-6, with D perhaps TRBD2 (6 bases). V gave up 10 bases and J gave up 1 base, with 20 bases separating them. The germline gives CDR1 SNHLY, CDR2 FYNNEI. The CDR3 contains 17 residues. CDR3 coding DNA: TGTGCCAACTGGGAGGAGGGATATGGATCTGGGGCCAACGTCCTGACTTTC. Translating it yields CANWEEGYGSGANVLTF. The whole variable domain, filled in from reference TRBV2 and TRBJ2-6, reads EPEVTQTPSHQVTQMGQEVILRCVPISNHLYFYWYRQILGQKVEFLVSFYNNEISEKSEIFDDQFSVERPDGSNFTLKIRSTKLEDSAMYFCANWEEGYGSGANVLTFGAGSRLTVL.

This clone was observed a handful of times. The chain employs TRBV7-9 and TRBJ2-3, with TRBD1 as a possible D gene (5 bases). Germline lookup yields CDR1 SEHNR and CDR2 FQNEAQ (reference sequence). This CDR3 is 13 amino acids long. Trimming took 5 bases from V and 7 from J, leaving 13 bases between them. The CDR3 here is CASSQTVSYTQYF. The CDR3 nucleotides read TGTGCCAGCAGCCAGACAGTAAGCTATACGCAGTATTTT.

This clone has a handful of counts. The CDR3: CASSFLSEAFF. CDR3 bases: TGTGCCAGCAGCTTTCTCTCTGAAGCTTTCTTT. The rearrangement links TRBV7-9 to TRBJ1-1; no clear D. Germline CDR1 and CDR2: SEHNR and FQNEAQ (reference sequence). This CDR3 spans 11 amino acids. Between the trimmed V and J ends, which lost 3 bases and 6 bases, there was a span of 5 bases.

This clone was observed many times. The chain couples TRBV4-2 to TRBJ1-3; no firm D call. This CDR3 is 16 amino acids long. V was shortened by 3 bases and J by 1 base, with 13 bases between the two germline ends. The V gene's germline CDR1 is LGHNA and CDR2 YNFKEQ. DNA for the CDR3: TGTGCCAGCAGCCACGCCGGCACAACTTCTGGAAACACCATATATTTT. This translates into CASSHAGTTSGNTIYF.

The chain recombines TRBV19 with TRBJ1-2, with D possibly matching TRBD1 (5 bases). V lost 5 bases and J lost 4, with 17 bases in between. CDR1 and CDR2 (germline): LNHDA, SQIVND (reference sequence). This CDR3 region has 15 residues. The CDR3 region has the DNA TGTGCCAGTAGTGGTTGGGCCAGGGCTACCTATGGCTACACCTTC. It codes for CASSGWARATYGYTF.

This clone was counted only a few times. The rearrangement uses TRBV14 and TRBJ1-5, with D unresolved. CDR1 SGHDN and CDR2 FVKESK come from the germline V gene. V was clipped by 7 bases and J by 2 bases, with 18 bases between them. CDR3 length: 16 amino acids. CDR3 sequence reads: CASTRWQGQGNQPQHF. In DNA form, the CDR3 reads TGTGCCAGCACCCGTTGGCAAGGGCAGGGCAATCAGCCCCAGCATTTT.

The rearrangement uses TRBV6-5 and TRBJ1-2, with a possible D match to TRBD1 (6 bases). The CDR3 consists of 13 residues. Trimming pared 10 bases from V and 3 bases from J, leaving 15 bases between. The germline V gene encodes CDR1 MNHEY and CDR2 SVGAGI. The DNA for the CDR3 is TGTGCCACCTACCAACAGGGCGACTATGGCTACACCTTC. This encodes CATYQQGDYGYTF.